Below are 15 T cell receptor beta chains sequenced from a single sample in a study of T cell responses to AZD1222 COVID-19 vaccine (dated by TCRdb to the early 2020s). The time point label for this specimen denotes: about 28 days (+/-7) after the second vaccine dose. The library was produced with the immunoSEQ multiplex PCR assay. TCRdb carries this immuneACCESS record with in-frame sequences only. Its versions omit some clonotypes, under half of them owing to an unresolved V gene in the studies checked, with the rest unexplained. The sample table lists approximately 52,000 clones, about 87% of them with a count of one. The top ten hold 2% to 3% of the sample. The sequencing used peripheral blood, collected 28 days after the second AZD1222 dose. All receptors derive from an adult who received the AZD1222 COVID-19 vaccine.

This chain uses TRBV19 with TRBJ1-5; D is undetermined. Germline assignment: CDR1 LNHDA and CDR2 SQIVND (reference sequence). Between the trimmed V and J ends, which lost 3 bases and 3 bases, there was a span of 12 bases. The CDR3 contains 15 residues. For the CDR3, the DNA is TGTGCCAGTAGTATCGACCCCGGGTACAATCAGCCCCAGCATTTT. Translated, it gives CASSIDPGYNQPQHF.

The chain couples TRBV4-2 to TRBJ1-2; D is possibly TRBD1 (5 bases). Looked up from germline, CDR1 is LGHNA and CDR2 is YNFKEQ. Trimming removed 3 bases at V and 4 bases at J, with 18 bases between. This CDR3 has 16 residues. The CDR3 region has the DNA TGTGCCAGCAGCCAGGGTCGGGGGAACGGCAGCTATGGCTACACCTTC. It encodes CASSQGRGNGSYGYTF.

The chain recombines TRBV5-4 with TRBJ2-1; 11 nucleotides line up with TRBD2. There are 15 residues in the CDR3. V lost 4 bases, J lost 5 bases, and 5 bases stayed unmatched. Germline V gene lookup returns CDR1 SGHNT and CDR2 YYREEE (reference sequence). The CDR3 is CASSPTSGGHNEQFF. The CDR3 nucleotides read TGTGCCAGCAGCCCCACTAGCGGGGGCCACAATGAGCAGTTCTTC.

The rearrangement links TRBV30 to TRBJ1-4, with 7 bases identical to TRBD1. Germline CDR1 GTSNPN, CDR2 SVGIG (reference sequence). V gave up 4 bases and J gave up 5 bases; unmatched junction bases: 4. The CDR3 is made up of 13 amino acids. The CDR3, as DNA: TGTGCCTGGAAGGGACAGCTAAATGAAAAACTGTTTTTT. This gives the protein CAWKGQLNEKLFF.

The J gene is TRBJ1-3, the V gene TRBV5-1; 7 bases match TRBD1. Trimming removed 0 bases from V and 3 bases from J; junction bases left unmatched: 0. The CDR3 loop spans 14 amino acids. The germline V gene encodes CDR1 SGHRS and CDR2 YFSETQ. The CDR3 spells CASSLGQGGNTIYF. The CDR3 coding sequence is TGCGCCAGCAGCTTGGGACAGGGTGGAAACACCATATATTTT. The whole variable domain, remainder taken from reference TRBV5-1 and TRBJ1-3, is KAGVTQTPRYLIKTRGQQVTLSCSPISGHRSVSWYQQTPGQGLQFLFEYFSETQRNKGNFPGRFSGRQFSNSRSEMNVSTLELGDSALYLCASSLGQGGNTIYFGEGSWLTVV.

The V gene is TRBV5-1, the J gene TRBJ1-4; a possible D gene is TRBD1 (5 bases). Germline CDR1 SGHRS, CDR2 YFSETQ. Trimming left V 0 bases short and J 2 bases short, with 5 bases between. The CDR3 has 14 residues. In nucleotides, the CDR3 is TGCGCCAGCAGCTTGGGGGGGACTAATGAAAAACTGTTTTTT. Translating it yields CASSLGGTNEKLFF.

A remark on this clone: Relative to the germline gene, one junction end is altered; a read error may explain this. V and J are TRBV6-5 and TRBJ2-7, with D tentatively TRBD1 or TRBD2 (6 bases each). CDR1 is MNHEY and CDR2 is SVGAGI in the germline V gene. CDR3 length: 13 residues. The CDR3 is CATKGRDGGAPGF. CDR3 nucleotide sequence: TGTGCCACCAAGGGCCGAGACGGGGGCGCTCCGGGCTTC.

The chain joins TRBV19 to TRBJ2-7; a weak D match, TRBD2 (6 bases). The V end was cut by 6 bases, the J end by 6 bases, with 12 bases between. This CDR3 spans 12 amino acids. Germline loops: CDR1 LNHDA, CDR2 SQIVND (reference sequence). The CDR3 here is CASRLVGGEQYF. The DNA for the CDR3 is TGTGCCAGTAGGCTAGTGGGAGGCGAGCAGTACTTC.

This chain joins TRBV7-8 and TRBJ1-4; TRBD1 is a possible D gene (6 bases). Per the germline V gene, CDR1 is SGHVS and CDR2 is FQNEAQ. CDR3 size: 18 residues. V lost 5 bases, J lost 4 bases, and 23 bases lay in between. CDR3 loop: CASSQGRVGIVYNEKLFF. DNA of the CDR3: TGTGCCAGCAGCCAGGGGAGGGTAGGGATTGTCTATAATGAAAAACTGTTTTTT.

The rearrangement joins TRBV7-9 to TRBJ2-2; TRBD2 matches 13 bases. The germline V gene encodes CDR1 SEHNR and CDR2 FQNEAQ (reference sequence). This CDR3 spans 17 amino acids. Germline trimming cut 5 bases from V and 7 bases from J; bases unmatched to any gene: 10. DNA for the CDR3: TGTGCCAGCAGCCCGGGCGGACTAGCGGGAGCCAGCGGGGAGCTGTTTTTT. Amino acids: CASSPGGLAGASGELFF.

The CDR3 bases are TGTGCCAGCAGCTTGGCGAAGGGACAGGGGCGGGCCAAAAACATTCAGTACTTC. Translation gives CASSLAKGQGRAKNIQYF. The J gene is TRBJ2-4, the V gene TRBV5-4; TRBD1 matches 10 bases. The CDR3 spans 18 residues. V shed 0 bases and J 1 base; nucleotides not matched to a gene: 7. CDR1 SGHNT and CDR2 YYREEE come from the germline V gene (reference sequence).

The chain uses TRBV28 and TRBJ2-6; no definite D call. V lost 6 bases to trimming and J lost 0 bases, with 18 bases between them. This CDR3 has 18 residues. Germline loops: CDR1 MDHEN, CDR2 SYDVKM. The CDR3 protein is CASSRMLAGSSGANVLTF. DNA of the CDR3: TGTGCCAGCAGCAGGATGCTCGCCGGTAGCTCTGGGGCCAACGTCCTGACTTTC.

Of note for this clone: A junction end diverges from the germline sequence, so it may reflect a read error. The chain combines TRBV7-7 with TRBJ2-1, with D possibly being TRBD2 (5 bases). Germline loops: CDR1 SSHAT, CDR2 FNYEAQ (reference sequence). The CDR3 runs to 15 residues. DNA for the CDR3: TGTGCTAGCAGCTCGGCGGGCAGCTCCTACAATGAGCAGTTCTTC. This sequence encodes CASSSAGSSYNEQFF.

The chain combines TRBV5-1 with TRBJ1-3; tentatively, D is TRBD1 (5 bases). This CDR3 comprises 17 residues. Germline CDR1 reads SGHRS; CDR2 reads YFSETQ. Between the trimmed V and J ends, which lost 0 bases and 0 bases, there was a span of 13 bases. The CDR3 coding sequence is TGCGCCAGCAGCTTGGCCTTGGAGGGGCACTCTGGAAACACCATATATTTT. This encodes CASSLALEGHSGNTIYF.

This chain connects TRBV11-2 to TRBJ1-5; D is possibly TRBD1 (5 bases). CDR3 length: 15 residues. Germline assignment: CDR1 SGHAT and CDR2 FQNNGV. Trimming removed 4 bases from V and 2 bases from J, with 12 bases in between. CDR3 protein: CASSSGRGGNQPQHF. The CDR3 DNA sequence: TGTGCCAGCAGCTCCGGGAGGGGTGGCAATCAGCCCCAGCATTTT.